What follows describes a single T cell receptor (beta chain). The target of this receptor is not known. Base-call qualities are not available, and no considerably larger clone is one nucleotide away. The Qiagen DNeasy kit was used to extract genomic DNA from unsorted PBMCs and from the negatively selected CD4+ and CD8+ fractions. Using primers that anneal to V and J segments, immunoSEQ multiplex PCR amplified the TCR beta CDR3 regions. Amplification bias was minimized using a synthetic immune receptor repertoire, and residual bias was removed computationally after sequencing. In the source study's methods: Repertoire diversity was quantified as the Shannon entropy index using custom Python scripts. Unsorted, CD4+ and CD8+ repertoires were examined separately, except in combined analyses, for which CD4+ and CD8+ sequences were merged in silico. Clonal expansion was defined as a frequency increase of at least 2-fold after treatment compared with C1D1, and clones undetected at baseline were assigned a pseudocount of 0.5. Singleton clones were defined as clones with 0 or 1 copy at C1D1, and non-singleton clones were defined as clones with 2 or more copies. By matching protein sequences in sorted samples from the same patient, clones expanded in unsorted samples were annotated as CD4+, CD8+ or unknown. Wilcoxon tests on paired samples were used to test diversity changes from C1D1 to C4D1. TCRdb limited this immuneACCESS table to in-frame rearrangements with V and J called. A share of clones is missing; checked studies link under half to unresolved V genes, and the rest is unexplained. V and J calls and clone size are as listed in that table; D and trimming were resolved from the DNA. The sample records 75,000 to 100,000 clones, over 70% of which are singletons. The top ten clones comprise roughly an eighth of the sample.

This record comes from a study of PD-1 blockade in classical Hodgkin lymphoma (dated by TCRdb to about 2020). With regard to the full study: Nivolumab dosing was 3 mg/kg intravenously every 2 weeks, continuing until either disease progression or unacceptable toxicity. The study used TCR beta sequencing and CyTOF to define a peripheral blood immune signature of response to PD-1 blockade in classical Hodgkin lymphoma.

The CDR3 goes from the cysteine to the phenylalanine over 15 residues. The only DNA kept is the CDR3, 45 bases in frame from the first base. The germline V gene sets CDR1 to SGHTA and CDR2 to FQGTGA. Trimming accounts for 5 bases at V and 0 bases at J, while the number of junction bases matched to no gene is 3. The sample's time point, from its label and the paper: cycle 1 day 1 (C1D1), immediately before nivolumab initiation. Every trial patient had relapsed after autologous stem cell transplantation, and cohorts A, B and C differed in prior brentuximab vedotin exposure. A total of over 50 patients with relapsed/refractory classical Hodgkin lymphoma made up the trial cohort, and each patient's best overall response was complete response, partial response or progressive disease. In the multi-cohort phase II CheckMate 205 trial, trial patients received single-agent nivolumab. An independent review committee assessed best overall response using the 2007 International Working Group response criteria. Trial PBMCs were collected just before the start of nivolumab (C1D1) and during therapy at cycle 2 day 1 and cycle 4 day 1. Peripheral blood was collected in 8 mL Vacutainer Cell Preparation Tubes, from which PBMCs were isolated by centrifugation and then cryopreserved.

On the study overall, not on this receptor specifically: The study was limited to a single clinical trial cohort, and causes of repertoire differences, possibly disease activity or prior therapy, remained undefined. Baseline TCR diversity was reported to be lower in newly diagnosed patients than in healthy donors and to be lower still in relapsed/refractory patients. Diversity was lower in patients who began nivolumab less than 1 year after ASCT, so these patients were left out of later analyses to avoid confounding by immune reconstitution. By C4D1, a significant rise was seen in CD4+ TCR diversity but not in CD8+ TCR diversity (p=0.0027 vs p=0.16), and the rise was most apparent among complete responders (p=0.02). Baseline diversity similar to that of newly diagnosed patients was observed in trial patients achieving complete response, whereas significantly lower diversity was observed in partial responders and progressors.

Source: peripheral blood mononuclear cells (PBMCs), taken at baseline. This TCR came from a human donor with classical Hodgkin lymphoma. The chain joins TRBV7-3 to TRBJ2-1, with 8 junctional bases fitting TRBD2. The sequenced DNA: TGTGCCAGCAGCGAGAGCGGGGGCTCCTACAATGAGCAGTTCTTC. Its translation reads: CASSESGGSYNEQFF.